These 12 T cell receptor beta chains were all obtained from the same sample, sequenced in a study of blood T cell repertoires in COVID-19. The repertoire was sequenced with immunoSEQ multiplex PCR; TCRdb's copy has only in-frame clones and lacks some. This sample carries approximately 240,000 clones, roughly nine tenths of them seen once, and the ten largest clones take about 6.3%. The sequenced material came from PBMCs or T cells enriched from blood (not recorded which). These receptors all come from a woman in her thirties with acute COVID-19.

The CDR3 region has the DNA TGTGCCAGCTCACCATTGGGACTAGCGGGAGGACCGAGTAGTATGCAGACAGATACGCAGTATTTT. Encoded protein: CASSPLGLAGGPSSMQTDTQYF. The rearrangement joins TRBV18 to TRBJ2-3; TRBD2 matches at 15 bases. The CDR3 covers 22 residues. Losses at the gene ends were 2 bases for V and 3 bases for J; bases not matched to a gene: 18. Germline assignment: CDR1 KGHSH and CDR2 LQKENI.

This chain joins TRBV29-1 and TRBJ1-3; 7 bases align to TRBD1. Trimming removed 4 bases from V and 2 bases from J; junction bases left unmatched: 2. CDR1 and CDR2 (germline): SQVTM, ANQGSEA. This CDR3 spans 13 amino acids. This chain's CDR3 is CSVVDRTGNTIYF. CDR3 in DNA: TGCAGCGTTGTGGACAGGACTGGAAACACCATATATTTT.

The V gene is TRBV7-9, the J gene TRBJ1-2; D perhaps matches TRBD1 (5 bases). Trimming took 8 bases from V and 3 from J, leaving 16 bases between them. This CDR3 is built from 14 residues. Germline V gene lookup returns CDR1 SEHNR and CDR2 FQNEAQ (reference sequence). The CDR3 region has the DNA TGTGCCAGCGGATGGGGCCCTACACACTATGGCTACACCTTC. It specifies CASGWGPTHYGYTF.

The chain has TRBV7-9 and TRBJ1-2; 9 bases agree with TRBD1. The CDR3 runs 13 residues. Germline CDR1 and CDR2: SEHNR and FQNEAQ (reference sequence). Losses at the gene ends were 0 bases for V and 12 bases for J; bases not matched to a gene: 5. CDR3 coding DNA: TGTGCCAGCAGCTTAGCGCACAGGGACAGGGACACCTTC. This gives the protein CASSLAHRDRDTF.

The chain employs TRBV28 and TRBJ2-5; 8 bases agree with TRBD2. The CDR3 has 13 amino acids. Germline lookup yields CDR1 MDHEN and CDR2 SYDVKM. The J segment lost 4 bases and the V segment lost 6 bases, leaving 4 bases of the junction unmatched. The CDR3 region has the DNA TGTGCCAGCAGCGGACTAGCTCGAGAGACCCAGTACTTC. Protein: CASSGLARETQYF.

The V gene is TRBV30, the J gene TRBJ1-6; D is perhaps TRBD1 (6 bases). Per the germline V gene, CDR1 is GTSNPN and CDR2 is SVGIG (reference sequence). The CDR3 totals 18 residues. The CDR3 DNA follows: TGTGCTTCGACGAAACAGGGTCACCCAAGCTCCTATAATTCACCCCTCCACTTT. Its translation: CASTKQGHPSSYNSPLHF.

The table lists this clone with a count of one. The V and J genes are TRBV5-1 and TRBJ2-7; TRBD2 agrees at 7 bases. Trimming took 6 bases from V and 7 from J; bases not matched to a gene: 7. CDR1 is SGHRS and CDR2 is YFSETQ in the germline V gene. This CDR3 spans 12 amino acids. As DNA, the CDR3 is TGCGCCAGCAACCAGGGAGCGGGAGAGCAGTACTTC. Translating gives CASNQGAGEQYF.

The genes are TRBV29-1 and TRBJ2-1; no clear D gene. The CDR3 totals 13 residues. The V gene lost 3 bases and the J gene lost 3 bases, with 9 bases spanning the gap. CDR1 is SQVTM, CDR2 ANQGSEA, per germline. In DNA, the CDR3 is TGCAGCGTTGATCGGTCAGGCTACAATGAGCAGTTCTTC. Translation: CSVDRSGYNEQFF.

The CDR3: CASSRLGQAHDTQYF. The DNA for the CDR3 is TGTGCCAGCAGTCGACTAGGACAGGCCCACGATACGCAGTATTTT. This chain uses TRBV6-6 with TRBJ2-3; the D gene is possibly TRBD1 (7 bases). Per the germline V gene, CDR1 is MNHNY and CDR2 is SVGAGI (reference sequence). This CDR3 is 15 amino acids long. The germline V and J ends were trimmed by 5 bases and 6 bases, with 18 bases remaining between them.

This chain joins TRBV18 and TRBJ1-1, with D possibly being TRBD1 (6 bases). V was shortened by 4 bases and J by 1 base, with 16 bases between the two germline ends. The CDR3 is made up of 16 amino acids. Germline values: CDR1 KGHSH, CDR2 LQKENI. The CDR3 region has the DNA TGTGCCAGCTCACTTTTACAGGGCCCGGGGAACACTGAAGCTTTCTTT. Translated, it gives CASSLLQGPGNTEAFF. Combining the CDR3 with reference TRBV18 and TRBJ1-1 gives the whole variable domain NAGVMQNPRHLVRRRGQEARLRCSPMKGHSHVYWYRQLPEEGLKFMVYLQKENIIDESGMPKERFSAEFPKEGPSILRIQQVVRGDSAAYFCASSLLQGPGNTEAFFGQGTRLTVV.

The V and J genes are TRBV28 and TRBJ1-1, with 7 bases lining up with TRBD1. V trimming: 10 bases; J trimming: 1 base; junction bases outside the gene matches: 9. Germline CDR1 is MDHEN and CDR2 is SYDVKM. This CDR3 spans 14 amino acids. The CDR3 protein is CAIAKGAWNTEAFF. For the CDR3, the DNA is TGTGCCATCGCGAAGGGGGCATGGAACACTGAAGCTTTCTTT.

CDR3 nucleotide sequence: TGTGCCAGCAGCTCTGAAGGGAGAGCCAAAAACATTCAGTACTTC. This translates into CASSSEGRAKNIQYF. This chain links TRBV7-8 with TRBJ2-4; possible D gene TRBD2, 5 bases. V lost 4 bases and J 0 bases, leaving 10 bases between the germline ends. Germline assignment: CDR1 SGHVS and CDR2 FQNEAQ. The length of the CDR3 is 15 residues.